Given below is one TCR beta chain in context. Its antigen is still unknown. This sample is part of a study of cytomegalovirus exposure and HLA in healthy donors. Study summary: In a later analysis, the approximately 120 validation repertoires were reported to have used the same platform as the 600 to 700 first-cohort repertoires. Findings of the study overall: Among TCR beta chains, those listed as cytomegalovirus-associated numbered 164.

It was the roughly 120-subject validation cohort, separate from the roughly 700-subject first cohort, to which the donors belonged. Profiling relied on immunoSEQ multiplex PCR, and the TCRdb table lists in-frame clones only, not all of them. The sample holds 60,000 to 70,000 clones, about 89% seen once. V trimming: 7 bases; J trimming: 1 base; junction bases outside the gene matches: 10. The CDR3 is 16 residues long. Looked up from germline, CDR1 is MDHEN and CDR2 is SYDVKM. The sequence derives from a young woman in good health and CMV-seronegative. Material: PBMCs. The V gene is TRBV28, the J gene TRBJ2-4; 7 bases are a match to TRBD2. CDR3 sequence (DNA): TGTGCCAGCATCCCTCTGGGGGGGGAGGCCAAAAACATTCAGTACTTC. Protein sequence: CASIPLGGEAKNIQYF.